The 14 T cell receptor beta chains below were found in one sample sequenced in a study of blood T cell repertoires in COVID-19. The repertoire was sequenced with immunoSEQ multiplex PCR; TCRdb's copy has only in-frame clones and lacks some. The sample has some 150,000 clones; less than 85% are singletons. Sequencing was done on a sample of PBMCs or T cells enriched from blood (not recorded which). The receptors shown here come from a woman in her 50s who had recovered from COVID-19.

The chain combines TRBV2 with TRBJ2-7, with 8 nucleotides matching TRBD1. The V gene end was trimmed by 3 bases and the J gene end by 4 bases; junction bases not matched to a gene: 5. The CDR3 has 14 amino acids. Germline V gene lookup returns CDR1 SNHLY and CDR2 FYNNEI. The CDR3 DNA reads as TGTGCCAGCAGTGACCAGGGGGCTAGATACGAGCAGTACGTC. This encodes CASSDQGARYEQYV.

The chain employs TRBV28 and TRBJ1-4; D call uncertain. V lost 6 bases and J lost 1, with 15 bases in between. This CDR3 has 16 residues. Germline V lookup: CDR1 MDHEN, CDR2 SYDVKM. The CDR3 protein is CASSFPQRGTNEKLFF. CDR3 coding DNA: TGTGCCAGCAGCTTCCCCCAGCGGGGAACTAATGAAAAACTGTTTTTT.

This chain joins TRBV18 and TRBJ2-1; TRBD1 agrees at 10 bases. The CDR3 totals 17 residues. V shed 2 bases, J shed 8 bases, and the junction held 12 bases outside the gene matches. Germline CDR1 reads KGHSH; CDR2 reads LQKENI. DNA of the CDR3: TGTGCCAGCTCACCATTAAGACCGGGACAGGGGAGGGATGAGCAGTTCTTC. It codes for CASSPLRPGQGRDEQFF.

The gene calls are TRBV11-3 and TRBJ1-6; no reliable D call. CDR1 and CDR2 from the germline V gene are SGHNT and YENEEA. This CDR3 contains 13 residues. The ends were cut back, 4 bases at V and 4 bases at J, with 5 bases in the middle. The CDR3 DNA is TGTGCCAGCAGCTGGGCATATAATTCACCCCTCCACTTT. Its protein is CASSWAYNSPLHF.

This chain uses TRBV11-2 with TRBJ2-7, with TRBD2 identical over 9 bases. J was trimmed by 7 bases and V by 5 bases; bases with no gene match: 3. Looked up from germline, CDR1 is SGHAT and CDR2 is FQNNGV. The CDR3 runs to 12 residues. This CDR3 is CASSRSGGEQYV. The CDR3 DNA reads as TGTGCCAGCAGCCGTAGCGGGGGTGAGCAGTACGTC.

The V and J genes are TRBV7-9 and TRBJ1-2; no reliable D call. The length of the CDR3 is 14 residues. Germline V gives CDR1 SEHNR, CDR2 FQNEAQ (reference sequence). V lost 4 bases and J lost 2, with 11 bases in between. The CDR3 DNA is TGTGCCAGCAGCTACGAGTTGAGGAACTATGGCTACACCTTC. Translation gives CASSYELRNYGYTF.

V and J are TRBV9 and TRBJ2-1, with TRBD1 identical over 7 bases. J was trimmed by 2 bases and V by 3 bases; bases with no gene match: 2. CDR3 length: 14 amino acids. Germline loops: CDR1 SGDLS, CDR2 YYNGEE. Here the CDR3 reads CASSGQGAYNEQFF. The CDR3 DNA reads TGTGCCAGCAGCGGGCAGGGGGCCTACAATGAGCAGTTCTTC.

The J gene is TRBJ2-1, the V gene TRBV7-2, with D tentatively TRBD1 (5 bases). CDR1 and CDR2 (germline): SGHTA, FQGNSA. CDR3 length: 14 amino acids. V was cut by 2 bases and J by 10 bases, with 15 bases left in between. In nucleotides, the CDR3 is TGTGCCAGCAGCTTAATGCAGGGCCTGGAAGAGCAGTTCTTC. Translated: CASSLMQGLEEQFF.

The chain is built from TRBV6-5 and TRBJ1-1, with D perhaps TRBD1 (6 bases). The germline V and J ends were trimmed by 2 bases and 5 bases, with 12 bases remaining between them. Germline V gene lookup returns CDR1 MNHEY and CDR2 SVGAGI. The CDR3 spans 14 residues. The CDR3 sequence is CASSYRGFGTEAFF. The CDR3 bases are TGTGCCAGCAGTTACAGGGGGTTTGGGACTGAAGCTTTCTTT.

The J gene is TRBJ2-7, the V gene TRBV19, with TRBD2 identical over 7 bases. CDR3 length equals 16 residues. Germline CDR1 LNHDA, CDR2 SQIVND (reference sequence). Unmatched junction bases numbered 10, after V lost 5 bases and J lost 0 bases. CDR3 in amino acids: CASSPRVGGSSYEQYV. DNA for the CDR3: TGTGCCAGTAGTCCCCGGGTGGGGGGGAGCTCCTACGAGCAGTACGTC.

The count of this clone is one. This sequence joins TRBV19 and TRBJ1-1; 7 nucleotides align to TRBD1. This CDR3 spans 14 amino acids. V was clipped by 7 bases and J by 4 bases; unmatched bases: 9. In germline, CDR1 is LNHDA, CDR2 SQIVND (reference sequence). The CDR3 reads CASTGTAGGTEAFF. CDR3 nucleotides: TGTGCCAGTACCGGGACAGCGGGGGGCACTGAAGCTTTCTTT.

The rearrangement joins TRBV7-9 to TRBJ1-2, with D possibly TRBD1 on 5 matching bases. Germline V lookup: CDR1 SEHNR, CDR2 FQNEAQ (reference sequence). This CDR3 contains 15 residues. V was pared by 5 bases and J by 1 base, with 14 bases between. The CDR3 DNA is TGTGCCAGCAGCCCCGGACATCCGATTAACTATGGCTACACCTTC. Translation gives CASSPGHPINYGYTF.

The V and J genes are TRBV10-2 and TRBJ2-1, with TRBD2 matching 7 bases. This CDR3 contains 14 residues. The J segment lost 7 bases and the V segment lost 3 bases, leaving 6 bases of the junction unmatched. CDR1 WSHSY and CDR2 SAAADI come from the germline V gene. CDR3: CASSESGGRNEQFF. For the CDR3, the DNA is TGCGCCAGCAGTGAATCGGGGGGTAGAAATGAGCAGTTCTTC.

The chain joins TRBV6-6 to TRBJ2-7; no firm D call. This CDR3 contains 15 residues. Germline CDR1 and CDR2: MNHNY and SVGAGI (reference sequence). V shed 5 bases and J shed 9 bases, with 23 bases lying between them. DNA of the CDR3: TGTGCCAGCAGTACCCAGGCAAAGCTGTTTGATGGGCAGTACGTC. Residues: CASSTQAKLFDGQYV.